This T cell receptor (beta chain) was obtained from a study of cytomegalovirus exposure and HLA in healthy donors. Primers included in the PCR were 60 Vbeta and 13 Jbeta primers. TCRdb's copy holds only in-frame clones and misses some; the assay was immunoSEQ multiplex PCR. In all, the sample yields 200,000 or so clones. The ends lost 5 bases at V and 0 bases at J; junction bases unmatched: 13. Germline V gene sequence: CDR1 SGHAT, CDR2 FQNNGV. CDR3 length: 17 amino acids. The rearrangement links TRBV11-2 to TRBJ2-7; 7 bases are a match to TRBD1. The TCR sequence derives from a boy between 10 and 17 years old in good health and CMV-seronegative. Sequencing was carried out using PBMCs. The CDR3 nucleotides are TGTGCCAGCAGCCACGGACCCTCGGGACAGAGCTCCTACGAGCAGTACTTC. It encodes CASSHGPSGQSSYEQYF.